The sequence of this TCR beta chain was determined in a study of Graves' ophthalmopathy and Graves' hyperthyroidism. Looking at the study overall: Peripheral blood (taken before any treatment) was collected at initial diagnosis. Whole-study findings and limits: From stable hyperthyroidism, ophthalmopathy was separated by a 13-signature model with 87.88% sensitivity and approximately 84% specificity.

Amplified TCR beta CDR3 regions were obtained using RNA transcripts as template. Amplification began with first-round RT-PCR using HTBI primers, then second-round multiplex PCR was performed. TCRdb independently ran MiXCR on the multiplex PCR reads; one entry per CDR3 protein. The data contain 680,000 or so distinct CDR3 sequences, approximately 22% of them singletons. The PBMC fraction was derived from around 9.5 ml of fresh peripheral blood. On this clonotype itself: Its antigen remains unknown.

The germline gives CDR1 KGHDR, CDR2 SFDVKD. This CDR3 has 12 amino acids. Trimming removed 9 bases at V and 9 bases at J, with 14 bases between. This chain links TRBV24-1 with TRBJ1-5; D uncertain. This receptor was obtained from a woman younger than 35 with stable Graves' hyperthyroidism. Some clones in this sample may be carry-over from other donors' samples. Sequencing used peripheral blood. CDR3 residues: CATGPTSGPQHF. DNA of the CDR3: TGTGCCACCGGGCCGACCAGCGGGCCCCAGCATTTT.